This TCR beta chain appears in the sequencing data of a study of blood T cells in healthy people across ages. Findings of the study overall: Roughly linear age-related decline in beta diversity appeared, significant by age roughly 40. Any changes in expanded clonotypes were possibly confounded, as donor CMV status remained unknown. The study found TCR beta diversity correlated strongly with naive T cell percentage.

About this clonotype: The antigen is undetermined.

The use of a sample-barcoded 5' primer and a J-beta primer mix characterized a second PCR of roughly 6 to 11 cycles. Using its own MiXCR run on the 5' RACE reads, TCRdb lists one record per CDR3 protein. The sample carries about 1.4 million distinct CDR3 sequences, around 59% recorded once. This TCR came from a man aged 18-30 years in good health. Specimen: blood.

CDR3 sequence reads: CASSQVGLAGYNEQFF. As DNA, the CDR3 is TGCGCCAGCAGCCAAGTTGGCCTAGCGGGGTACAATGAGCAGTTCTTC. This chain uses TRBV4-3 with TRBJ2-1; 9 bases align to TRBD2. V lost 1 base and J lost 4; bases outside the gene matches: 5. This CDR3 is 16 amino acids long. Germline V lookup: CDR1 LGHNA, CDR2 YSLEER.